This T cell receptor (beta chain) came from a study of regulatory T cells in long-lasting Graves disease. The time point was: newly diagnosed GD, antithyroid drugs for less than 3 months. The TCR library was prepared using RNA isolated from PBMCs. This clonotype was observed a few times. The CDR3 runs 19 residues. V gave up 2 bases and J gave up 0 bases; unmatched junction bases: 15. CDR1 is DFQATT and CDR2 is SNEGSKA in the germline V gene (reference sequence). In building TCR beta libraries, iRepertoire HTBI primers were used together with Arm-PCR of CDR3 regions. TCRdb re-derived calls from the multiplex PCR reads in MiXCR, one entry per CDR3 protein. The sample shows hundreds of thousands of distinct CDR3 sequences, 15% to 20% of them seen only once. These data also formed part of another study, on T cells in Graves' hyperthyroidism and ophthalmopathy.

The receptor was derived from a middle-aged man with Graves disease. The genes are TRBV20-1 and TRBJ2-7; the match to TRBD2 covers 11 bases. The input for sequencing was peripheral blood mononuclear cells (PBMCs), taken at new diagnosis, from a patient treated with antithyroid drugs. CDR3 sequence (DNA): TGCAGTGCTAGATTGAGGGGATCTAGCGGGGGGTTTAGCTCCTACGAGCAGTACTTC. This codes for CSARLRGSSGGFSSYEQYF.